A selection of T cell receptor beta chains follows, all from one sample in a study of T cells in localized non-small cell lung cancer. Assay used: immunoSEQ multiplex PCR; TCRdb lists only in-frame clones, some missing. The table records 15,000 to 20,000 clones, about 88% of them present only once. Sequencing used peripheral blood, obtained before any cancer treatment. These receptors came from a male donor older than 55 with stage I lung adenocarcinoma. Each CDR3 is given with its conserved first and last residue. Each record gives: J gene, V gene, clone size, D gene, CDR3 DNA, CDR3 protein. D genes are given only for firm matches. Clone size is not always given. Where it is, it says once, few, many or a class for expanded clones.

>TRBJ2-1|TRBV7-2|NA|NA
TGTGCCAGCAGCCCGGACCCGATCCTTTCTAATGAGCAGTTCTTC
CASSPDPILSNEQFF
>TRBJ1-6|TRBV7-6|NA|NA
TGTGCCAGCAGCGTTAGGACAGCCCCATTTAATTCACCCCTCCACTTT
CASSVRTAPFNSPLHF
>TRBJ2-5|TRBV14|NA|NA
TGTGCCAGCAGCCAAGGGGGAGCAGGGGAGACCCAGTACTTC
CASSQGGAGETQYF
>TRBJ2-1|TRBV7-6|NA|TRBD2
TGTGCCAGCAGCTTAGGCGGGAGAGCAGATGAGCAGTTCTTC
CASSLGGRADEQFF
>TRBJ2-3|TRBV11-3|NA|NA
TGTGCCAGCAGCTCTAATCGCCAAAGGGCAGATACGCAGTATTTT
CASSSNRQRADTQYF
>TRBJ1-1|TRBV28|NA|TRBD1
TGTGCCAGCAGGCGTGGACAGGACGCGTCGTTCTTT
CASRRGQDASFF
>TRBJ2-1|TRBV5-1|NA|NA
TGCGCCAGCAGCCTATCCATCCAATCCTACAATGAGCAGTTCTTC
CASSLSIQSYNEQFF
>TRBJ1-5|TRBV11-2|once|NA
TGTGCCAGCAGCTTCAACAGGGATCAGCCCCAGCATTTT
CASSFNRDQPQHF
>TRBJ2-4|TRBV6-5|NA|TRBD1
TGTGCCAGCAGGGACAGGGTAGCCAAAAACATTCAGTACTTC
CASRDRVAKNIQYF
>TRBJ1-6|TRBV5-4|NA|NA
TGTGCCAGCAGCTTGGATAAAAATAATTCACCCCTCCACTTT
CASSLDKNNSPLHF
>TRBJ2-5|TRBV15|NA|TRBD2
TGTGCCACCAGCAGAGATCTCACTAGCGGGTCGTACTTC
CATSRDLTSGSYF
>TRBJ2-1|TRBV29-1|few|NA
TGCAGCGTTGAGCGGAGCGGCAATGAGCAGTTCTTC
CSVERSGNEQFF
>TRBJ2-3|TRBV5-5|NA|NA
TGTGCCAGCAGCTGGGGTGTAGGCACAGATACGCAGTATTTT
CASSWGVGTDTQYF
>TRBJ2-3|TRBV5-8|NA|TRBD2
TGTGCCAGCAGCGACGGGACTAGCGGTCGCACAGATACGCAGTATTTT
CASSDGTSGRTDTQYF
>TRBJ2-5|TRBV5-1|NA|NA
TGCGCCAGCAGCTTGGGCCATAAAGAGACCCAGTACTTC
CASSLGHKETQYF
>TRBJ2-1|TRBV18|NA|NA
TGTGCCAGCTCACCCCTCCAGTCCAATGAGCAGTTCTTC
CASSPLQSNEQFF
>TRBJ2-3|TRBV25-1|NA|TRBD1
TGTGCCAGCAGGGACAGGGTAACAGATACGCAGTATTTT
CASRDRVTDTQYF
>TRBJ2-1|TRBV10-2|NA|NA
TGCGCCAGCAGCCCTACCAGGAACGGTGAGCAGTTCTTC
CASSPTRNGEQFF
>TRBJ1-4|TRBV6-5|NA|TRBD1
TGTGCCAGCAGGAGGGGGACAGGCATCAATGAAAAACTGTTTTTT
CASRRGTGINEKLFF
>TRBJ2-2|TRBV7-7|once|NA
TGTGCTAGCAGCAAAGAATGGGGGGCCGGGGAGCTGTTTTTT
CASSKEWGAGELFF
>TRBJ2-2|TRBV28|NA|TRBD1
TGTGCCAGCAGTCCCGGACAGGGGAAAGAGAACACCGGGGAGCTGTTTTTT
CASSPGQGKENTGELFF
>TRBJ2-7|TRBV6-5|few|NA
TGTGCCAGCAGTTACTCAGGGACTTCGAGATCCGAGCAGTACTTC
CASSYSGTSRSEQYF
>TRBJ1-1|TRBV19|NA|NA
TGTGCCAGTAGAACAGGAGCTACGAACACTGAAGCTTTCTTT
CASRTGATNTEAFF
>TRBJ1-1|TRBV28|NA|NA
TGTGCCAGCAGTTTTTCGAGGTTTGAAGCTTTCTTT
CASSFSRFEAFF
>TRBJ2-5|TRBV7-9|NA|NA
TGTGCCAGCAGCCGATTCTCTCGCTCGTGGGAGACCCAGTACTTC
CASSRFSRSWETQYF
>TRBJ2-7|TRBV2|once|NA
TGTGCCAGCAGGCTGAACTCTCCTACCTACGAGCAGTACTTC
CASRLNSPTYEQYF
>TRBJ1-5|TRBV2|few|TRBD1
TGTGCCAGCAGCCAGGGGGCGGCGCCACAGCCCCAGCATTTT
CASSQGAAPQPQHF
>TRBJ1-1|TRBV5-1|NA|TRBD1
TGCGCCAGCAGCTTAACAGGGGATTGGAGCACTGAAGCTTTCTTT
CASSLTGDWSTEAFF
>TRBJ2-7|TRBV7-2|NA|NA
TGTGCCAGCAGCTTCCCAGCCTCCTACGAGCAGTACTTC
CASSFPASYEQYF
>TRBJ2-1|TRBV7-9|NA|NA
TGTGCCAGCAGCTTCGCCGGGACTGACCACAATGAGCAGTTCTTC
CASSFAGTDHNEQFF
>TRBJ2-1|TRBV11-2|NA|TRBD1
TGTGCCAGCAGCTTAGGAGGGACAGTACTAGGTGAGCAGTTCTTC
CASSLGGTVLGEQFF
>TRBJ2-3|TRBV27|few|NA
TGTGCCAGCAGTCCCCTTGAAGGGAGCACAGATACGCAGTATTTT
CASSPLEGSTDTQYF
>TRBJ2-5|TRBV9|NA|TRBD2
TGTGCCAGCAGCGTGTATGCGGGGGTGCAAGAGACCCAGTACTTC
CASSVYAGVQETQYF
>TRBJ2-3|TRBV6-1|NA|NA
TGTGCCAGCAGTGAATCGCGGGATACGCAGTATTTT
CASSESRDTQYF
>TRBJ1-6|TRBV2|few|NA
TGTGCCAGCCGGTTCAGGTCCAATTCACCCCTCCACTTT
CASRFRSNSPLHF
>TRBJ1-4|TRBV14|NA|NA
TGTGCCAGCAGCCGTCAGAGCCTCGCTAATGAAAAACTGTTTTTT
CASSRQSLANEKLFF
>TRBJ1-4|TRBV4-1|NA|NA
TGCGCCAGCAGCCCCCTAACGGTGCAGGGCCAAGGGGTTAATGAAAAACTGTTTTTT
CASSPLTVQGQGVNEKLFF
>TRBJ1-2|TRBV1|NA|NA
TGCACCAGCAGCCAGCGACAGGGAGGCTACACCTTC
CTSSQRQGGYTF
>TRBJ2-7|TRBV7-8|NA|NA
TGTGCCAGCTTCTCCCCCCCTAACGAGCAGTACTTC
CASFSPPNEQYF
>TRBJ1-6|TRBV4-3|NA|NA
TGCGCCAGCAGCCAAGAGGGGGGTCAGTCCTATATTTCACCCCTCCACTTT
CASSQEGGQSYISPLHF
>TRBJ2-4|TRBV15|NA|NA
TGTGCCACCAGCAGAGATGGGGGGATTCAGTACTTC
CATSRDGGIQYF
>TRBJ1-5|TRBV6-5|NA|NA
TGTGCCAGCAGTCCCCCTGGACAGCCCCAGCATTTT
CASSPPGQPQHF
>TRBJ1-2|TRBV19|NA|NA
TGTGCCAGTCAAAACACAGGGAAGGGTATCCCCTATGGCTACACCTTC
CASQNTGKGIPYGYTF
>TRBJ2-7|TRBV28|NA|NA
TGTGCCAGCAGTTCACCGTCTGGATTAGTGGAGCAGTACTTC
CASSSPSGLVEQYF
>TRBJ1-4|TRBV7-9|NA|NA
TGTGCCAGCAGCGGGAATCTGGTCGCTGAAAAACTGTTTTTT
CASSGNLVAEKLFF
>TRBJ2-7|TRBV15|NA|TRBD1
TGTGCCACCAGCAGAGGACAGGGTCTTGACGAGCAGTACTTC
CATSRGQGLDEQYF
>TRBJ2-1|TRBV5-4|NA|TRBD2
TGTGCCAGCAGCCCCGCGGGACTAGCCAATTACAATGAGCAGTTCTTC
CASSPAGLANYNEQFF
>TRBJ2-3|TRBV7-2|NA|NA
TGTGCCAGCACCCCCGGAGGGGGGAACGAATTCGATACGCAGTATTTT
CASTPGGGNEFDTQYF
>TRBJ1-2|TRBV5-6|NA|TRBD1
TGTGCCAGCAGGGGACAGGATAACTATGGCTACACCTTC
CASRGQDNYGYTF
>TRBJ2-7|TRBV7-2|NA|TRBD2
TGTGCCAGCAGCTCTAGCGGGGGATGGGGCGAGCAGTACTTC
CASSSSGGWGEQYF
>TRBJ1-5|TRBV28|NA|NA
TGTGCCAGCACCTTCGGGGGATCAGGACAGCCCCAGCATTTT
CASTFGGSGQPQHF
>TRBJ2-5|TRBV7-2|NA|TRBD2
TGTGCCAGCAGCTCCGGGACTAGCGGGATTCGGGAGACCCAGTACTTC
CASSSGTSGIRETQYF
>TRBJ1-1|TRBV28|once|NA
TGTGCCAGCAGTCCACCGAGGGAGAACACTGAAGCTTTCTTT
CASSPPRENTEAFF